One sample yielded the 19 T cell receptor beta chains listed below, sequenced in a study of identical twins. TCRdb called the 5' RACE reads again in MiXCR, with one record for every CDR3 protein. The sample includes about 920,000 distinct CDR3 sequences, more than 9% of them seen just once. These data were also filed under a second study, of yellow fever vaccine responses in identical twins.

Sequences were obtained from PBMCs. These receptors were obtained from a woman younger than 30 in good health.

The rearrangement joins TRBV10-3 to TRBJ2-2; 7 bases align to TRBD2. This CDR3 contains 12 residues. The ends lost 7 bases at V and 5 bases at J; junction bases unmatched: 1. The germline V gene has CDR1 ENHRY and CDR2 SYGVKD. The CDR3 nucleotides read TGTGCCATCACACTAGCGACCGGGGAGCTGTTTTTT. As protein: CAITLATGELFF.

The rearrangement uses TRBV14 and TRBJ1-4; TRBD1 agrees at 7 bases. The CDR3 has 16 amino acids. With V trimmed by 1 base and J by 10 bases, 12 bases remained unmatched. The germline CDR1 and CDR2 sequences are SGHDN and FVKESK. Here the CDR3 reads CASSQVPPGGGGKLFF. For the CDR3, the DNA is TGTGCCAGCAGCCAAGTCCCCCCGGGAGGGGGCGGAAAACTGTTTTTT.

The chain uses TRBV27 and TRBJ2-3, with 7 nucleotides matching TRBD2. Germline V gene data show CDR1 as MNHEY and CDR2 as SMNVEV (reference sequence). After removal of 2 bases from V and 0 bases from J, the junction contained 8 bases not matched to a gene. The CDR3 is 17 amino acids. The CDR3 DNA is TGTGCCAGCAGTTTAGTCGGGGACTACCCTAGCACAGATACGCAGTATTTT. Its protein product is CASSLVGDYPSTDTQYF.

This sequence joins TRBV10-3 and TRBJ2-1; 10 bases map to TRBD2. Germline V CDR1 and CDR2: ENHRY, SYGVKD. The J segment lost 10 bases and the V segment lost 7 bases, leaving 7 bases of the junction unmatched. The CDR3 spans 13 residues. The CDR3 sequence: CAIKSGGAGEQFF. In nucleotides, the CDR3 is TGTGCCATCAAAAGCGGGGGGGCCGGCGAGCAGTTCTTC.

The chain employs TRBV29-1 and TRBJ2-1, with TRBD1 matching over 7 bases. Germline values: CDR1 SQVTM, CDR2 ANQGSEA. The CDR3 extends over 13 amino acids. Unmatched junction bases numbered 5, after V lost 4 bases and J lost 5 bases. The CDR3 sequence is CSVGGTEDNEQFF. CDR3 DNA: TGCAGCGTTGGGGGGACAGAAGACAATGAGCAGTTCTTC.

The table lists this clonotype with a few counts. The chain couples TRBV18 to TRBJ1-1; D remains ambiguous. Per the germline V gene, CDR1 is KGHSH and CDR2 is LQKENI. Trimming removed 2 bases at V and 3 bases at J, with 10 bases between. CDR3 length: 14 residues. CDR3 sequence: CASSPLHGDTEAFF. As DNA, the CDR3 is TGTGCCAGCTCACCATTGCACGGCGACACTGAAGCTTTCTTT.

This clonotype was seen ten or more times. V is TRBV10-3 and J is TRBJ2-1; D uncertain. The germline V gene has CDR1 ENHRY and CDR2 SYGVKD. This CDR3 is built from 15 residues. V was cut by 2 bases and J by 9 bases, with 17 bases left in between. The CDR3, as DNA: TGTGCCATCAGTGAGCGTATGGGCAGCCCAAGTGAGCAGTTCTTC. Its protein is CAISERMGSPSEQFF.

There are many counts of this clonotype. The rearrangement joins TRBV12-3 or TRBV12-4 to TRBJ1-2, with TRBD1 matching 7 bases. Unmatched junction bases numbered 4, after V lost 4 bases and J lost 5 bases. The CDR3 consists of 13 residues. CDR3 coding DNA: TGTGCCAGCAGTTCCGACAGGGCTTATGGCTACACCTTC. It codes for CASSSDRAYGYTF.

This clonotype was picked up many times. This chain connects TRBV6-1 to TRBJ2-1; D call uncertain. This CDR3 region has 15 residues. V was clipped by 6 bases and J by 0 bases, with 12 bases between them. Germline CDR1 MNHNS, CDR2 SASEGT. The CDR3 is CASRDGMSSYNEQFF. The CDR3 nucleotides read TGTGCCAGCAGGGACGGTATGAGCTCCTACAATGAGCAGTTCTTC.

This clonotype was recorded at least ten times. This chain joins TRBV7-6 and TRBJ1-4, with D maybe TRBD1 (6 bases). V dropped 4 bases and J dropped 0 bases, with 9 bases sitting between them. The CDR3 has 15 amino acids. CDR1 is SGHVS, CDR2 FNYEAQ, per germline. CDR3 sequence: CASSSEGATNEKLFF. Here the CDR3 DNA reads TGTGCCAGCAGCTCGGAGGGGGCAACTAATGAAAAACTGTTTTTT.

This clonotype was found a few times. This chain connects TRBV9 to TRBJ2-2, with a weak D call TRBD2 (5 bases). This CDR3 contains 16 residues. Trimming took off 4 bases at V and 6 bases at J, with 19 bases between the two ends. The V gene's germline CDR1 is SGDLS and CDR2 YYNGEE. In DNA form, the CDR3 reads TGTGCCAGCAGCCCCCGATGGTCAGCGGCGGCCGGGGAGCTGTTTTTT. Protein product: CASSPRWSAAAGELFF.

Ten or more counts support this clonotype. This rearrangement joins TRBV28 to TRBJ2-3, with 9 bases lining up with TRBD2. Germline lookup yields CDR1 MDHEN and CDR2 SYDVKM. J gave up 2 bases and V 1 base, and 7 bases lay outside the gene matches. The CDR3 consists of 17 residues. In nucleotides, the CDR3 is TGTGCCAGCAGTTTATATTCCGGCGGGAGGGCCACAGATACGCAGTATTTT. This codes for CASSLYSGGRATDTQYF. The whole variable domain, filled in from reference TRBV28 and TRBJ2-3, reads DVKVTQSSRYLVKRTGEKVFLECVQDMDHENMFWYRQDPGLGLRLIYFSYDVKMKEKGDIPEGYSVSREKKERFSLILESASTNQTSMYLCASSLYSGGRATDTQYFGPGTRLTVL.

This clonotype came up a few times. V usage is TRBV5-1 and J usage is TRBJ2-1; TRBD2 might be the D (6 bases). CDR1 and CDR2 from the germline V gene are SGHRS and YFSETQ. This CDR3 is built from 16 residues. V shed 0 bases and J shed 8 bases, with 18 bases lying between them. Here the CDR3 DNA reads TGCGCCAGCAGCTTGGTGCTCGTCGGGGGTGCGGATGAGCAGTTCTTC. This codes for CASSLVLVGGADEQFF. The whole variable domain, remainder taken from reference TRBV5-1 and TRBJ2-1, is KAGVTQTPRYLIKTRGQQVTLSCSPISGHRSVSWYQQTPGQGLQFLFEYFSETQRNKGNFPGRFSGRQFSNSRSEMNVSTLELGDSALYLCASSLVLVGGADEQFFGPGTRLTVL.

A few counts support this clonotype. The V gene is TRBV10-3, the J gene TRBJ2-7; D is tentatively TRBD1 or TRBD2 (7 bases each). V was pared by 10 bases and J by 7 bases, with 14 bases between. This CDR3 has 11 amino acids. The germline gives CDR1 ENHRY, CDR2 SYGVKD. The CDR3 coding sequence is TGTGCCACCACCCAGGGGGGGGAGCAGTACGTC. Its protein is CATTQGGEQYV.

This clonotype was seen more than once but under ten times. The genes are TRBV20-1 and TRBJ2-7, with TRBD1 as a possible D gene (6 bases). Germline V gene data show CDR1 as DFQATT and CDR2 as SNEGSKA (reference sequence). The length of the CDR3 is 14 residues. V lost 1 base to trimming and J lost 0 bases, with 10 bases between them. CDR3 sequence (DNA): TGCAGTGCTAGAGCCACAGGGTCCTCCTACGAGCAGTACGTC. As protein: CSARATGSSYEQYV.

The chain is built from TRBV5-1 and TRBJ1-3; 8 nucleotides line up with TRBD1. With 4 bases clipped from V and 0 bases from J, the junction kept 6 bases outside the gene matches. Germline assignment: CDR1 SGHRS and CDR2 YFSETQ. This CDR3 contains 16 residues. CDR3 amino acids: CASSVGQASSGNTIYF. The DNA for the CDR3 is TGCGCCAGCAGCGTGGGACAGGCGAGCTCTGGAAACACCATATATTTT.

This clonotype was recorded a few times. The J gene is TRBJ2-1, the V gene TRBV20-1; D is unresolved. Germline CDR1 is DFQATT and CDR2 is SNEGSKA (reference sequence). V was pared by 6 bases and J by 0 bases, with 12 bases between. CDR3 length: 14 amino acids. The CDR3 region has the DNA TGCAGTGCGGATCGGACCAGCTCCTACAATGAGCAGTTCTTC. Its protein product is CSADRTSSYNEQFF.

This clonotype was counted many times. This chain joins TRBV28 and TRBJ2-4; perhaps TRBD1 as D (6 bases). V gave up 3 bases and J gave up 6 bases, with 6 bases separating them. CDR3 length equals 12 residues. Per the germline V gene, CDR1 is MDHEN and CDR2 is SYDVKM. CDR3 loop: CASSFRGNIQYF. CDR3 in DNA: TGTGCCAGCAGTTTCAGGGGAAACATTCAGTACTTC.

This sequence joins TRBV7-6 and TRBJ2-1, with 10 bases lining up with TRBD2. This CDR3 region has 15 residues. V shed 1 base and J 10 bases; nucleotides not matched to a gene: 7. From germline, CDR1 is SGHVS and CDR2 FNYEAQ. CDR3 nucleotides: TGTGCCAGCAGCTTAGTACTAGCGGGATCAGGGGAGCAGTTCTTC. Encoded protein: CASSLVLAGSGEQFF.